This T cell receptor beta chain was sequenced during a study of control samples from healthy donors and cancer patients. The protocol was immunoSEQ multiplex PCR, while the TCRdb copy is restricted to in-frame clones and leaves out a portion. This table has 120,000 to 150,000 clones, roughly nine tenths appearing once. This clone was counted a few times. The CDR3 runs to 14 residues. Trimming at V came to 6 bases and at J to 2 bases, leaving 7 bases not matched to a gene. Germline-derived CDR1 and CDR2 are SNHLY and FYNNEI. The sample was blood. The chain links TRBV2 to TRBJ2-7; 7 bases are shared with TRBD1. This receptor was identified in a man aged 30 to 45 in good health. The CDR3 reads CASRDEDRTYEQYF. The CDR3 bases are TGTGCCAGCAGGGACGAGGACAGGACCTACGAGCAGTACTTC.